This entry describes one T cell receptor beta chain. Its antigen is not yet known. Base qualities are not at hand, and no much larger clone is one base apart. The CDR3 contains 16 residues, cysteine and phenylalanine counted. CDR3 DNA only is kept here, 48 bases in frame from base 1. According to the germline V gene, CDR1 reads ENHRY and CDR2 reads SYGVKD. V loses 4 bases at its end and J loses 9 bases; junction bases beyond the gene matches: 12. Collaborating institutions collected whole blood in K2EDTA tubes following their own protocols. Collaborator samples were shipped for TCRbeta analysis as frozen whole blood, isolated PBMCs, or DNA extracted from either sample type. The sample belongs to a study of blood T cell repertoires in COVID-19 (dated by TCRdb to the early 2020s). About the investigation overall: Collaborator samples came from the United States, Italy and Spain and covered acute and convalescent phases of COVID-19. Subjects who had been exposed to COVID-19, were actively infected with it, or had recovered from it provided the deeply sampled blood TCRbeta repertoires that made up the dataset. Where HLA class I and class II types were available, the types were taken from metadata supplied by the sample provider, not from assay-based typing. The samples were drawn from two sources: the first 160 participants of the ongoing ImmuneRACE study, and some 1,300 subjects contributed by 6 global collaborators. Nearly every sample came with metadata listing a de-identified subject ID, COVID-19 status, age in years and sex. The repertoires were released in a freely available public database meant as a resource for research on the immune response to SARS-CoV-2. The prospective study material was composed of cDNA or gDNA derived from T cells, B-cell-depleted T cells, or PBMCs. Paper-wide results and their limitations: Clinical and demographic metadata were provided uncurated, with the amount varying by source and participant.

TCRbeta CDR3 regions were amplified from genomic DNA using the immunoSEQ Assay, a bias-controlled multiplex PCR. The paper's processing steps were these. The number of nucleated cells in each sample was estimated by amplification of reference gene primers within the assay. Sequence reads were collapsed and filtered to measure the absolute abundance of every unique TCRbeta CDR3 rearrangement. Productive Simpson clonality was computed per sample as the square root of Simpson's diversity index over productive rearrangements. In TCRdb, the immuneACCESS table is reduced to in-frame sequences with V and J assigned. These tables do not hold every clone; where another copy was compared, an unresolved V gene accounts for under half, and the others remain unexplained. V and J calls and clone size are as listed in that table; D and trimming were resolved from the DNA. This sample has around 50,000 clones in its table, and approximately 88% of those were observed once. The top ten constitute around 50% of the sample.

The chain links TRBV10-3 with TRBJ2-1; a stretch of 10 junction bases matches TRBD2. The sequenced sample consisted of peripheral blood. The TCR was taken from a man in his sixties or seventies with acute or convalescent COVID-19. CDR3 loop: CAISALGAGGQGEQFF. The DNA reads as follows: TGTGCCATCAGTGCCTTGGGAGCGGGGGGGCAGGGTGAGCAGTTCTTC.